This TCR beta chain was retrieved from a study of breast tumors, draining lymph nodes, adjacent tissues. General observations from the study: Most tumor T cells seemingly derive from lymph node, then expand in tumor. Compared with lymph nodes, tumors were less diverse; compared with nontumor tissue, more. Data only fit, rather than demonstrated, lymph node origin of most tumor T cells.

TCRdb reanalysed the multiplex PCR reads using MiXCR and keeps one entry per CDR3 protein. Here the sample spans tens of thousands of distinct CDR3 sequences, under 25% being singletons. The sample holds a few counts of this clonotype. Its antigen is undetermined. The length of the CDR3 is 13 residues. Trimming removed 5 bases at V and 6 bases at J, with 12 bases between. The rearrangement links TRBV5-7 to TRBJ2-1; D unclear. TRBV5-7 is identified as an open reading frame with a role that is uncertain. The sample was breast tumor tissue. The receptor was isolated from a female donor with breast cancer. Some clones in this sample may be carry-over from other donors' samples. The CDR3 sequence: CASRTGPINEQFF. The CDR3 DNA reads TGTGCCAGCAGAACCGGGCCTATCAATGAGCAGTTCTTC.